The clone carrying this T cell receptor beta chain was detected a few times. A multiplex PCR was run with 60 Vbeta primers and 13 Jbeta primers. Assay used: immunoSEQ multiplex PCR; TCRdb lists only in-frame clones, some missing. The table has roughly 250,000 clones, approximately 85% seen once; the top ten hold 2% to 2.5%. The entry originates in a study of cytomegalovirus exposure and HLA in healthy donors. V lost 7 bases, J lost 3 bases, and 19 bases lay in between. This CDR3 contains 15 residues. Germline-derived CDR1 and CDR2 are MNHEY and SVGAGI. The J gene is TRBJ2-7, the V gene TRBV6-5; possibly TRBD2 for D (5 bases). Sequencing was done on a sample of PBMCs. The sequence came from a woman between 40 and 55 years old in good health and CMV-seropositive. The CDR3 region has the DNA TGTGCCAGCACTTCGCGGGCCCACGGGGTCTACGAGCAGTACTTC. Translation gives CASTSRAHGVYEQYF.